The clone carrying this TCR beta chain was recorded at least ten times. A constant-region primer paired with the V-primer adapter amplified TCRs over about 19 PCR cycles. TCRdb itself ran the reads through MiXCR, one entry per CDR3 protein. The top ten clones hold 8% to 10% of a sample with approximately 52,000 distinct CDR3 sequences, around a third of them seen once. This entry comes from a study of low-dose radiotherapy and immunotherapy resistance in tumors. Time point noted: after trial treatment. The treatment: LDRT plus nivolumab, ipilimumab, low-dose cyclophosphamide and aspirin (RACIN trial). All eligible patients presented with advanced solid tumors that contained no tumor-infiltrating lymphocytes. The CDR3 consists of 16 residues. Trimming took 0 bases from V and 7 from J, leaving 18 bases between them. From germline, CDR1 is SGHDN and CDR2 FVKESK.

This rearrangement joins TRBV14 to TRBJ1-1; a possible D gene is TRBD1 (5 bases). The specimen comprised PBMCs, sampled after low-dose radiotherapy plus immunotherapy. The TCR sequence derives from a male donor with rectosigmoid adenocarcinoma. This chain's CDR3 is CASSQDPSQVISEAFF. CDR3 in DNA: TGTGCCAGCAGCCAAGACCCCTCACAGGTGATCAGTGAAGCTTTCTTT.